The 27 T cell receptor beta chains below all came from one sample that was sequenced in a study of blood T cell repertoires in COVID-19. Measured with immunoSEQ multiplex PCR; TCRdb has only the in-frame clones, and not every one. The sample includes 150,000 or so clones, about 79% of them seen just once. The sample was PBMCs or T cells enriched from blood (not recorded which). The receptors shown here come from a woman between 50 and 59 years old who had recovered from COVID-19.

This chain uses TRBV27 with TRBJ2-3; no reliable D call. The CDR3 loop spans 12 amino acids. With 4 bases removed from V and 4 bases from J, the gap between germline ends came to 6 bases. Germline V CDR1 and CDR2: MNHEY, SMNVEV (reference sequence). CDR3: CASSSPADTQYF. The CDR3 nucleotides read TGTGCCAGCAGTTCTCCGGCAGATACGCAGTATTTT.

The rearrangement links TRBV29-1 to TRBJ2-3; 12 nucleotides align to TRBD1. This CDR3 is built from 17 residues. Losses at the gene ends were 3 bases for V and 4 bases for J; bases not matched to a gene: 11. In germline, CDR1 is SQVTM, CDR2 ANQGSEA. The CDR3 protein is CSVDGDRGPGAADTQYF. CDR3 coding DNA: TGCAGCGTTGATGGGGACAGGGGGCCCGGGGCCGCAGATACGCAGTATTTT.

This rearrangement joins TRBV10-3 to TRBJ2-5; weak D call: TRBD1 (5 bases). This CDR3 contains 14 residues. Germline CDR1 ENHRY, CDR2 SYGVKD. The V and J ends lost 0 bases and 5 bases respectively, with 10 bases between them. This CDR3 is CAISESTRQETQYF. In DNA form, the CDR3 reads TGTGCCATCAGTGAGTCGACCCGACAGGAGACCCAGTACTTC.

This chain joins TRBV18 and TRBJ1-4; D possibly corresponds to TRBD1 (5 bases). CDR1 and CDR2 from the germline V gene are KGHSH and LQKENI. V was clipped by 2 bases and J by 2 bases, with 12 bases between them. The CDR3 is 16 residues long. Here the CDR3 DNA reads TGTGCCAGCTCACCAAGGGGAGGGTCTACTAATGAAAAACTGTTTTTT. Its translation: CASSPRGGSTNEKLFF.

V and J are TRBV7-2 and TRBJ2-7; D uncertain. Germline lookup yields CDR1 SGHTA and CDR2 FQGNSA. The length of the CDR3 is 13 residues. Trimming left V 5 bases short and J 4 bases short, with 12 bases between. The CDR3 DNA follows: TGTGCCAGCAGCCCCGGGTCGGGTTACGAGCAGTACTTC. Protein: CASSPGSGYEQYF.

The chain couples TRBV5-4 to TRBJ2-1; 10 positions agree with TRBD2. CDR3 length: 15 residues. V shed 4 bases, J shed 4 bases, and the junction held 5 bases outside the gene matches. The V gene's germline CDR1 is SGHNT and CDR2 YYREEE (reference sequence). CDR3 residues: CASSLGTSVYNEQFF. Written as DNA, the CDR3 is TGTGCCAGCAGCCTAGGGACTAGCGTATACAATGAGCAGTTCTTC.

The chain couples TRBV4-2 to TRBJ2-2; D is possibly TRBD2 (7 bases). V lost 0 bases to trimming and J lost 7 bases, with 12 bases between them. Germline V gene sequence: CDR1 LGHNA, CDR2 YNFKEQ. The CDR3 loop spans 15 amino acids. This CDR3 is CASSQDTGGDGELFF. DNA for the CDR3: TGTGCCAGCAGCCAAGATACGGGGGGCGACGGGGAGCTGTTTTTT.

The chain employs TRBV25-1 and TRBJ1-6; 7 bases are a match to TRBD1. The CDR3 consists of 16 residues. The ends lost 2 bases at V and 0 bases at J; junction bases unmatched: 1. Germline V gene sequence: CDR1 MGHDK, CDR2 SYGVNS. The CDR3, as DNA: TGTGCCAGCAGTGAAAGGGGGCCCTCCTATAATTCACCCCTCCACTTT. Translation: CASSERGPSYNSPLHF.

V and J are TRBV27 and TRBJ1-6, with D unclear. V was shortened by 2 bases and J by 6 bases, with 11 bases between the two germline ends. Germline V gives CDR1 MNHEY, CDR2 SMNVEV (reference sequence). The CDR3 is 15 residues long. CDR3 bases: TGTGCCAGCAGTTTAGAGGGCTTGAGTAATTCACCCCTCCACTTT. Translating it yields CASSLEGLSNSPLHF.

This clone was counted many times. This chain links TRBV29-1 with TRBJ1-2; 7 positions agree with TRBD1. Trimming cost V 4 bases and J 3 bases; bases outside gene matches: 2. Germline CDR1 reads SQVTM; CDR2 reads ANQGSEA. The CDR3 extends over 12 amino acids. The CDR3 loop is CSVGTGHYGYTF. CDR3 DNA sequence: TGCAGCGTTGGGACAGGCCACTATGGCTACACCTTC.

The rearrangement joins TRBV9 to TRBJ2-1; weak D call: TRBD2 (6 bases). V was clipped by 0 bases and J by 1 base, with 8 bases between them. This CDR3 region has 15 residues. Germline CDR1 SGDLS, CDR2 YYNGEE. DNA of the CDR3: TGTGCCAGCAGCGTAGACGGGGGATCCTACAATGAGCAGTTCTTC. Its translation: CASSVDGGSYNEQFF.

This CDR3 reads CASSSSQGAYEQYF. The DNA for the CDR3 is TGCGCCAGCAGCTCATCACAGGGAGCCTACGAGCAGTACTTC. This sequence joins TRBV5-1 and TRBJ2-7, with D possibly being TRBD1 (6 bases). V was cut by 3 bases and J by 2 bases, with 12 bases left in between. Germline V gene data show CDR1 as SGHRS and CDR2 as YFSETQ. CDR3 size: 14 residues.

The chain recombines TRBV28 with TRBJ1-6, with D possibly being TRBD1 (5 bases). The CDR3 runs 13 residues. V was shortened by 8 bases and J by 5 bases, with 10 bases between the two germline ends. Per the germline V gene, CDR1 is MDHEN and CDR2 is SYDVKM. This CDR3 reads CASLLTDNSPLHF. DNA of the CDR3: TGTGCCAGCCTTTTGACAGATAATTCACCCCTCCACTTT.

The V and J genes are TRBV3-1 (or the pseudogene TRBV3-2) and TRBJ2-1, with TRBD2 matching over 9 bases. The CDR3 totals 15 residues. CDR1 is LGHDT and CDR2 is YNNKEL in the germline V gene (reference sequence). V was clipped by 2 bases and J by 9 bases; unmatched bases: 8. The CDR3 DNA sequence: TGTGCCAGCAGCCAACGGGGACTAGCCGGGATTGAGCAGTTCTTC. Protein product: CASSQRGLAGIEQFF.

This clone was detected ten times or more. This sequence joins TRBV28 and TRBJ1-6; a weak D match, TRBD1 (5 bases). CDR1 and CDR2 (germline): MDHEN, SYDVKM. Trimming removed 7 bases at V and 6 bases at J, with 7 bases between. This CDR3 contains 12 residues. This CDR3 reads CASKQGNSPLHF. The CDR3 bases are TGTGCCAGCAAGCAGGGTAATTCACCCCTCCACTTT. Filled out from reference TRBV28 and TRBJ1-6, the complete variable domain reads DVKVTQSSRYLVKRTGEKVFLECVQDMDHENMFWYRQDPGLGLRLIYFSYDVKMKEKGDIPEGYSVSREKKERFSLILESASTNQTSMYLCASKQGNSPLHFGNGTRLTVT.

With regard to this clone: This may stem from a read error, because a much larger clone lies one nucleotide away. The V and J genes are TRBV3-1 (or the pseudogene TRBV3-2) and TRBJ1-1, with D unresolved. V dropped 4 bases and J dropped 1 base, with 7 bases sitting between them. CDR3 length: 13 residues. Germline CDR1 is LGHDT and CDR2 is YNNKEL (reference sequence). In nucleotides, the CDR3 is TGTGCCAGCAGCCGAGGGAGGAACACTGAAGCTTTCTTT. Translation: CASSRGRNTEAFF.

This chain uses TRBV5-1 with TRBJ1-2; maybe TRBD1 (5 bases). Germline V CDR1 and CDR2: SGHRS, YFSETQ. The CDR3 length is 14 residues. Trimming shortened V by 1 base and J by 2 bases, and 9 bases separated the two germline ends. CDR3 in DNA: TGCGCCAGCAGCTTGCAGGGATTCAACTATGGCTACACCTTC. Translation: CASSLQGFNYGYTF.

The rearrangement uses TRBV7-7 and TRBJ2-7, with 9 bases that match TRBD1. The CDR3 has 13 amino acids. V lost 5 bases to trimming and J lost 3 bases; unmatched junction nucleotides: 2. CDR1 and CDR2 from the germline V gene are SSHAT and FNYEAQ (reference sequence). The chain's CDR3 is CASSTDRGYEQYF. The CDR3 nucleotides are TGTGCCAGCAGCACGGACAGGGGCTACGAGCAGTACTTC.

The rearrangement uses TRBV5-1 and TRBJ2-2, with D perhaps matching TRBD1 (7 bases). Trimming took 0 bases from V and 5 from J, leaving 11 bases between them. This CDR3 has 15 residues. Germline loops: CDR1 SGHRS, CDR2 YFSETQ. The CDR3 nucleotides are TGCGCCAGCAGCTTGGGACAGGGAGGAACCGGGGAGCTGTTTTTT. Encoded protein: CASSLGQGGTGELFF.

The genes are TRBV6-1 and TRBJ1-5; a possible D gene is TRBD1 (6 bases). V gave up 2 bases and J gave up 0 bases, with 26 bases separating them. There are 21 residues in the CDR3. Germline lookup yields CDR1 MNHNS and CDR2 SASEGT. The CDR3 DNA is TGTGCCAGCAGTGAATTTGGGTGGGGCGAGACAGGACACTATAGCAATCAGCCCCAGCATTTT. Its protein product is CASSEFGWGETGHYSNQPQHF.

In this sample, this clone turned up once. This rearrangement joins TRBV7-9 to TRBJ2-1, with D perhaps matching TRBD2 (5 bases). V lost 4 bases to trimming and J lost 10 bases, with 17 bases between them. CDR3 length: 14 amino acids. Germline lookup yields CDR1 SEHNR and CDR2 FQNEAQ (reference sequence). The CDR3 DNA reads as TGTGCCAGCAGCTCAGGCCCCCTAGCCGGCGAGCAGTTCTTC. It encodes CASSSGPLAGEQFF.

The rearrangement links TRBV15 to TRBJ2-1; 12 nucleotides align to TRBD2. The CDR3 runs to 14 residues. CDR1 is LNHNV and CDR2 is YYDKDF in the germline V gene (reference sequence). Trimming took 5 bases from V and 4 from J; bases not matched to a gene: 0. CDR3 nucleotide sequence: TGTGCCACCAGCGGACTAGCGGGGTACAATGAGCAGTTCTTC. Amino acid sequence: CATSGLAGYNEQFF.

This CDR3 reads CASSSPPGDNEQFF. CDR3 nucleotides: TGTGCCAGCAGCTCACCACCAGGGGACAATGAGCAGTTCTTC. This sequence joins TRBV5-4 and TRBJ2-1; D perhaps matches TRBD1 (6 bases). The CDR3 loop spans 14 amino acids. V was cut by 3 bases and J by 5 bases, with 12 bases left in between. Germline V lookup: CDR1 SGHNT, CDR2 YYREEE (reference sequence).

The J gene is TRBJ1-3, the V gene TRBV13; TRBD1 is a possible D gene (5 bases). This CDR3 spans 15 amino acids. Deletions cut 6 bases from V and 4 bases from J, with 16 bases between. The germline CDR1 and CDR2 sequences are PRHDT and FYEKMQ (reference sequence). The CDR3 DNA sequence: TGTGCCAGCAGAGCATCAGGGTCGCGAGGAAACACCATATATTTT. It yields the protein CASRASGSRGNTIYF.

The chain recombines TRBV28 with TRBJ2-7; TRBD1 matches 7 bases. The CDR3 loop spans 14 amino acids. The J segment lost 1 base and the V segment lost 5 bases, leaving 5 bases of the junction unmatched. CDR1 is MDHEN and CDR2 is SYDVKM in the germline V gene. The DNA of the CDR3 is TGTGCCAGCAGTGCTCCGGGACAGTCCTACGAGCAGTACTTC. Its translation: CASSAPGQSYEQYF.

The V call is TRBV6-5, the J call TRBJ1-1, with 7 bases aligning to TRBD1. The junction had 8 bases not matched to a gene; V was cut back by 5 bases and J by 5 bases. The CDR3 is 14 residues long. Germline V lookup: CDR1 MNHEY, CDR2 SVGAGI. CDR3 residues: CASSREGAGTEAFF. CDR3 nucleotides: TGTGCCAGCAGTCGGGAGGGGGCAGGGACTGAAGCTTTCTTT.

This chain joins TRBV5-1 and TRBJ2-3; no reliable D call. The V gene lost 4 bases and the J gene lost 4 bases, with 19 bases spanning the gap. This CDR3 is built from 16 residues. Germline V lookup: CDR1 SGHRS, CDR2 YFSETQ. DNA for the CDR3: TGCGCCAGCAGCCCTCCTACCCGCTCATCCTCAGATACGCAGTATTTT. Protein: CASSPPTRSSSDTQYF. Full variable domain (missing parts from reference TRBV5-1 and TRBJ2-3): KAGVTQTPRYLIKTRGQQVTLSCSPISGHRSVSWYQQTPGQGLQFLFEYFSETQRNKGNFPGRFSGRQFSNSRSEMNVSTLELGDSALYLCASSPPTRSSSDTQYFGPGTRLTVL.